This T cell receptor beta chain originates from a study of PD-1 blockade in classical Hodgkin lymphoma. Study in general: Nivolumab dosing for patients was 3 mg/kg, administered intravenously every 2 weeks.

Concerning this clone itself: The antigen remains unidentified.

Study-wide points: Diversity similar to that of newly diagnosed patients was seen at baseline in complete responders. Undefined causes, possibly disease activity or prior therapy, underlie the repertoire differences. When set against healthy donors, newly diagnosed patients were reported to show lower baseline TCR diversity.

Brentuximab vedotin exposure varied among the patients, all of whom had relapsed after autologous stem cell transplantation. Measured with immunoSEQ multiplex PCR; TCRdb has only the in-frame clones, and not every one. The data show tens of thousands of clones, with roughly 80% seen just once and under 9% held by the top ten. The sequenced sample was peripheral blood mononuclear cells (PBMCs), obtained before the second cycle of nivolumab. This sequence originates from a human donor with classical Hodgkin lymphoma.

DNA for the CDR3: TGTGCCAGCAGCGCAGGGGCCGGGGAGCTGTTTTTT. Residues: CASSAGAGELFF. This sequence joins TRBV7-9 and TRBJ2-2; D possibly corresponds to TRBD1 (6 bases). CDR1 is SEHNR, CDR2 FQNEAQ, per germline (reference sequence). V was shortened by 5 bases and J by 6 bases, with 7 bases between the two germline ends. This CDR3 has 12 amino acids.